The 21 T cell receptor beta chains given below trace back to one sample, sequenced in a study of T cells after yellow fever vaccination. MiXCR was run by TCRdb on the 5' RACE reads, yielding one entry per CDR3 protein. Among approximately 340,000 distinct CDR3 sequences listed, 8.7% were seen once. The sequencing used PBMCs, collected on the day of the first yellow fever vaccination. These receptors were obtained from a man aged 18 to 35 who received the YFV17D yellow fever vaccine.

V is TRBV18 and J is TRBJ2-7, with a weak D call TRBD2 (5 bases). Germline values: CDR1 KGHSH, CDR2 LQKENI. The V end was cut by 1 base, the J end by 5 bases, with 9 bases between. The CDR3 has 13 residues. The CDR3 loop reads CASSPHQRDEQYF. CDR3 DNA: TGTGCCAGCTCACCACACCAGAGGGACGAGCAGTACTTC.

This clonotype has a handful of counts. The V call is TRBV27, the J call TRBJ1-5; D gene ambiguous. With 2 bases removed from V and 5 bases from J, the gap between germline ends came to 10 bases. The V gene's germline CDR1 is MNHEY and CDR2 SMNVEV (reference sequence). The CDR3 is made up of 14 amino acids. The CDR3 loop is CASSLRQGYQPQHF. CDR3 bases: TGTGCCAGCAGTTTACGACAAGGATATCAGCCCCAGCATTTT.

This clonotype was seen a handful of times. The CDR3 region has the DNA TGTGCCAGCAGCCTCAACGGGGCAGAATACACAGATACGCAGTATTTT. Its protein product is CASSLNGAEYTDTQYF. The chain joins TRBV7-2 to TRBJ2-3, with D perhaps matching TRBD1 or TRBD2 (5 bases each). This CDR3 contains 16 residues. Germline loops: CDR1 SGHTA, CDR2 FQGNSA. V was pared by 5 bases and J by 2 bases, with 17 bases between.

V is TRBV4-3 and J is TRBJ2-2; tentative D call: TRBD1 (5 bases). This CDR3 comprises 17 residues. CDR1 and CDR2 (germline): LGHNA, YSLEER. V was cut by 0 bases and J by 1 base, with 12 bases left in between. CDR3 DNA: TGCGCCAGCAGCCAAGATCTCGCCAGGGTGAACACCGGGGAGCTGTTTTTT. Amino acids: CASSQDLARVNTGELFF.

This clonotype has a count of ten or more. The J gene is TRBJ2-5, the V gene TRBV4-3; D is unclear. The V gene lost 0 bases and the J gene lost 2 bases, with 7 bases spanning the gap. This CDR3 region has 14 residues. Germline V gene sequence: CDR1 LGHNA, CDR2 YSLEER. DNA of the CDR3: TGCGCCAGCAGCCAAGACATAGGGCAAGAGACCCAGTACTTC. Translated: CASSQDIGQETQYF.

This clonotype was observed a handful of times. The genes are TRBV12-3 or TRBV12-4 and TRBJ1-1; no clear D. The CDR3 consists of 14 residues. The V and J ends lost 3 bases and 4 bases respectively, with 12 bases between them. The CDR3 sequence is CASSFRATGTEAFF. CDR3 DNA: TGTGCCAGCAGTTTTAGGGCCACGGGCACTGAAGCTTTCTTT.

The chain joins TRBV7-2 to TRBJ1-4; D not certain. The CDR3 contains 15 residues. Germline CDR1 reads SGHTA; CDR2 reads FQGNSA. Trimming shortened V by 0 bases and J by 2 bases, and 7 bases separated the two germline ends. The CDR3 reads CASSLAGPTNEKLFF. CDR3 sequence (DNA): TGTGCCAGCAGCTTAGCAGGGCCTACTAATGAAAAACTGTTTTTT.

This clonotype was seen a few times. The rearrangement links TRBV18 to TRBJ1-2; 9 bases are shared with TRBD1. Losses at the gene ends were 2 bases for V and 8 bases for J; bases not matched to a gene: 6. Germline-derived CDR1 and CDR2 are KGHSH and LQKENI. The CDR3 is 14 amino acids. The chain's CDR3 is CASSPEGQGSGYTF. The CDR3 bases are TGTGCCAGCTCACCAGAGGGACAGGGTTCGGGCTACACCTTC.

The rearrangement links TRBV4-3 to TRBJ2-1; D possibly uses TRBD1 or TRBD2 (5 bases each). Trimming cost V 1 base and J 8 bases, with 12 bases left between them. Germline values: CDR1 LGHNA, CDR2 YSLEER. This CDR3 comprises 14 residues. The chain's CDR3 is CASSQGFRGDEQFF. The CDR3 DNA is TGCGCCAGCAGCCAAGGATTTCGAGGGGATGAGCAGTTCTTC.

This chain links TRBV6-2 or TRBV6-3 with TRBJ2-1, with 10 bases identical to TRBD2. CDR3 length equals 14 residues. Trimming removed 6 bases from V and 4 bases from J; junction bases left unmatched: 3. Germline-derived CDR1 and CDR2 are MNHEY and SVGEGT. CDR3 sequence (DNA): TGTGCCAGCAGGGGTAGCGGGGGGTACAATGAGCAGTTCTTC. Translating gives CASRGSGGYNEQFF.

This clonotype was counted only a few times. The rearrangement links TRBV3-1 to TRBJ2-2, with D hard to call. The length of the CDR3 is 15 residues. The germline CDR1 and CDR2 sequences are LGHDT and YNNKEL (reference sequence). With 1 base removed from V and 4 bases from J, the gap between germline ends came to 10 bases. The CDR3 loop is CASSQGQLFTGELFF. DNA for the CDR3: TGTGCCAGCAGCCAAGGGCAACTCTTCACCGGGGAGCTGTTTTTT.

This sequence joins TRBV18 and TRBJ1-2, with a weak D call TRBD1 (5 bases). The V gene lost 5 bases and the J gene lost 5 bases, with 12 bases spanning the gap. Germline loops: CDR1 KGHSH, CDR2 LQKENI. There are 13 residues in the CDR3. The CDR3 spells CASSDGRGYGYTF. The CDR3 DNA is TGTGCCAGCTCAGATGGGAGGGGATATGGCTACACCTTC.

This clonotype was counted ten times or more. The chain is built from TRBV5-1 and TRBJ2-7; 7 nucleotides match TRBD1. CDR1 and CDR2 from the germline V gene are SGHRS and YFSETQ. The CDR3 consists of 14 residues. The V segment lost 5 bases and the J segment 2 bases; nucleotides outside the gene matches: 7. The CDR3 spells CASSGDRAPYEQYF. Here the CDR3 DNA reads TGCGCCAGCAGTGGAGACAGGGCCCCCTACGAGCAGTACTTC.

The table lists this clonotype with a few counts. CDR3 loop: CASSLMSGRASSGANVLTF. CDR3 in DNA: TGTGCCAGCAGCTTAATGAGTGGCAGGGCCTCATCTGGGGCCAACGTCCTGACTTTC. The chain combines TRBV11-1 with TRBJ2-6, with a tentative D call TRBD1 (5 bases). The germline gives CDR1 SGHAT, CDR2 FQDESV (reference sequence). V lost 2 bases, J lost 1 base, and 18 bases lay in between. The CDR3 sequence is 19 residues long.

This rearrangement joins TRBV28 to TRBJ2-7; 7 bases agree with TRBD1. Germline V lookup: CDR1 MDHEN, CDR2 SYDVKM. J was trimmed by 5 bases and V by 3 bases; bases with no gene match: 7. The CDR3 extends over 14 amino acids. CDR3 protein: CASSFKGGSNEQYV. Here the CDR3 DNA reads TGTGCCAGCAGTTTCAAAGGGGGCTCGAACGAGCAGTACGTC.

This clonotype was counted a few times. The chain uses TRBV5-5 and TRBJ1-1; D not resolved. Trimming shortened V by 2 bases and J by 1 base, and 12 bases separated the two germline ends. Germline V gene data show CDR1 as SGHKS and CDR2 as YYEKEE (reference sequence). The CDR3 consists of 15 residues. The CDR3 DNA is TGTGCCAGCAGCTTTACCGGGCCCCCGAACACTGAAGCTTTCTTT. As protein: CASSFTGPPNTEAFF.

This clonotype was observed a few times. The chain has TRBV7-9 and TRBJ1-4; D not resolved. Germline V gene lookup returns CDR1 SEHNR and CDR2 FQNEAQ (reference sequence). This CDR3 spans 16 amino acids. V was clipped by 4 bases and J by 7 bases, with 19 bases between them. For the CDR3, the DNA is TGTGCCAGCAGCTCCTATTCCGGGCCCGCGGTTGAAAAACTGTTTTTT. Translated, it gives CASSSYSGPAVEKLFF. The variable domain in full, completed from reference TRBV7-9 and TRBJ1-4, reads DTGVSQNPRHKITKRGQNVTFRCDPISEHNRLYWYRQTLGQGPEFLTYFQNEAQLEKSRLLSDRFSAERPKGSFSTLEIQRTEQGDSAMYLCASSSYSGPAVEKLFFGSGTQLSVL.

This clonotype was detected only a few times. The CDR3 region is CASSEEGRTYGYTF. The CDR3 DNA sequence: TGTGCCAGCAGTGAGGAAGGGCGGACTTATGGCTACACCTTC. This chain links TRBV6-2 or TRBV6-3 with TRBJ1-2; no definite D call. This CDR3 has 14 amino acids. Germline V gene data show CDR1 as MNHEY and CDR2 as SVGEGT. Trimming left V 5 bases short and J 5 bases short, with 15 bases between.

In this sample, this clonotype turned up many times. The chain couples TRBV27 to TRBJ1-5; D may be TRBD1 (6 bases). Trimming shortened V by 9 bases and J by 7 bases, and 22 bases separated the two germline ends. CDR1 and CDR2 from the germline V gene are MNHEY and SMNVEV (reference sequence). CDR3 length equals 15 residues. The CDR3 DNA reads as TGTGCCAGTGGACGGGGGGGCTCGACGTGGCAGCCCCAGCATTTT. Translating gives CASGRGGSTWQPQHF.

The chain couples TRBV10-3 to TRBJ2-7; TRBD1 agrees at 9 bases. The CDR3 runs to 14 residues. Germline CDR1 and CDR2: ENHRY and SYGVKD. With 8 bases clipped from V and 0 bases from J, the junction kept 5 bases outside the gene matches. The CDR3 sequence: CAIRWDRDSYEQYF. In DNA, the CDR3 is TGTGCCATCCGATGGGACAGGGACTCCTACGAGCAGTACTTC.

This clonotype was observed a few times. The CDR3 DNA sequence: TGTGCCAGCAGCGTAGGGGGGGACAGCTCTGAAGCTTTCTTT. This gives the protein CASSVGGDSSEAFF. The gene calls are TRBV9 and TRBJ1-1; 7 bases match TRBD1. The junction had 5 bases not matched to a gene; V was cut back by 0 bases and J by 6 bases. The CDR3 contains 14 residues. Germline CDR1 and CDR2: SGDLS and YYNGEE. The full variable domain, its missing parts supplied by reference TRBV9 and TRBJ1-1, is DSGVTQTPKHLITATGQRVTLRCSPRSGDLSVYWYQQSLDQGLQFLIQYYNGEERAKGNILERFSAQQFPDLHSELNLSSLELGDSALYFCASSVGGDSSEAFFGQGTRLTVV.